This passage covers 10 T cell receptor beta chains from one sample sequenced in a study of blood T cell repertoires in COVID-19. Here immunoSEQ multiplex PCR was the method, and the copy in TCRdb shows in-frame clones only, minus some. The sample includes 150,000 or so clones, about 80% of them seen just once. Sequencing input: peripheral blood. Every receptor here comes from a woman aged 60-70 years with acute or convalescent COVID-19.

The V call is TRBV10-3, the J call TRBJ1-2; 7 bases align to TRBD1. V was pared by 3 bases and J by 4 bases, with 5 bases of the junction left unmatched. The V gene's germline CDR1 is ENHRY and CDR2 SYGVKD. This CDR3 has 14 amino acids. This CDR3 reads CAISDPGTAYGYTF. CDR3 DNA: TGTGCCATCAGTGACCCGGGGACAGCCTATGGCTACACCTTC.

V usage is TRBV9 and J usage is TRBJ2-5, with D possibly being TRBD1 (5 bases). There are 14 residues in the CDR3. CDR1 and CDR2 from the germline V gene are SGDLS and YYNGEE. With 3 bases removed from V and 9 bases from J, the gap between germline ends came to 18 bases. The CDR3 sequence: CASSDTDGVGPQYF. The CDR3 region has the DNA TGTGCCAGCAGCGACACGGACGGAGTGGGGCCCCAGTACTTC.

The chain employs TRBV5-1 and TRBJ2-3, with TRBD2 identical over 12 bases. V trimming: 3 bases; J trimming: 8 bases; junction bases outside the gene matches: 10. Germline V gives CDR1 SGHRS, CDR2 YFSETQ. The CDR3 covers 16 residues. This CDR3 is CASSSPGLAGRGTQYF. As DNA, the CDR3 is TGCGCCAGCAGCTCTCCCGGACTAGCGGGGAGAGGTACGCAGTATTTT.

V and J are TRBV11-3 and TRBJ1-2, with D uncertain. CDR1 and CDR2 from the germline V gene are SGHNT and YENEEA. The CDR3 contains 14 residues. The V end lost 2 bases, the J end lost 13 bases, and 20 bases lay between the germline ends. DNA of the CDR3: TGTGCCAGCAGCTTACTTTGGGCGGGGAAACCACTCACCTTC. Amino acid sequence: CASSLLWAGKPLTF.

Notes on this clone: In the same sample, other DNA sequences code for this CDR3. The chain recombines TRBV5-5 with TRBJ1-3; 8 bases fit TRBD1. Looked up from germline, CDR1 is SGHKS and CDR2 is YYEKEE (reference sequence). V trimming: 4 bases; J trimming: 1 base; junction bases outside the gene matches: 7. This CDR3 comprises 16 residues. As DNA, the CDR3 is TGTGCCAGCAGCCTGGACAGGGCATTTTCTGGAAACACCATATATTTT. Its protein product is CASSLDRAFSGNTIYF.

The V call is TRBV7-8, the J call TRBJ1-6, with 7 positions matching TRBD1. V lost 1 base to trimming and J lost 6 bases; unmatched junction nucleotides: 9. The germline CDR1 and CDR2 sequences are SGHVS and FQNEAQ. The CDR3 covers 17 residues. The CDR3 protein is CASSLVSGGTLNSPLHF. CDR3 DNA sequence: TGTGCCAGCAGCTTAGTGTCAGGGGGTACCCTTAATTCACCCCTCCACTTT.

With respect to this clone: In the same sample, other DNA sequences code for this CDR3. The V call is TRBV28, the J call TRBJ2-1; D gene unclear. Per the germline V gene, CDR1 is MDHEN and CDR2 is SYDVKM. V shed 5 bases and J shed 6 bases, with 2 bases lying between them. CDR3 length: 10 amino acids. The CDR3 DNA is TGTGCCAGCAGTCTCAATGAGCAGTTCTTC. Its protein product is CASSLNEQFF.

This clone was observed once. CDR3 loop: CASSLGGTRDTQYF. Written as DNA, the CDR3 is TGTGCCAGCAGCTTAGGCGGGACTAGGGATACGCAGTATTTT. The J gene is TRBJ2-3, the V gene TRBV11-3; 8 positions match TRBD2. This CDR3 is built from 14 residues. The trim removed 1 base at V and 6 bases at J, leaving 3 bases unmatched. Germline-derived CDR1 and CDR2 are SGHNT and YENEEA. The complete variable domain, with remaining parts taken from reference TRBV11-3 and TRBJ2-3, reads EAGVVQSPRYKIIEKKQPVAFWCNPISGHNTLYWYLQNLGQGPELLIRYENEEAVDDSQLPKDRFSAERLKGVDSTLKIQPAELGDSAVYLCASSLGGTRDTQYFGPGTRLTVL.

The chain's CDR3 is CASSPPSGETQYF. In DNA form, the CDR3 reads TGTGCCAGCAGCCCCCCTAGTGGGGAGACCCAGTACTTC. The chain links TRBV11-3 to TRBJ2-5, with unresolved D. CDR1 and CDR2 from the germline V gene are SGHNT and YENEEA. The length of the CDR3 is 13 residues. V lost 5 bases, J lost 5 bases, and 12 bases lay in between.

V gene TRBV2 combines with J gene TRBJ1-2, with 9 bases matching TRBD1. Per germline, CDR1 SNHLY and CDR2 FYNNEI. Unmatched junction bases numbered 7, after V lost 6 bases and J lost 5 bases. The CDR3 has 14 amino acids. The CDR3, as DNA: TGTGCCAGCAGGGCCCCGGGACAGGGATATGGCTACACCTTC. Translated, it gives CASRAPGQGYGYTF.